The next 18 T cell receptor beta chains were all read from a single sample in a study of T cells in Graves' hyperthyroidism and ophthalmopathy. From RNA transcripts, TCR beta CDR3 regions were amplified. The HTBI set primed first-round TCR CDR3 RT-PCR. TCRdb reprocessed the multiplex PCR reads with MiXCR, giving one entry per CDR3 protein. This sample carries about 200,000 distinct CDR3 sequences, about 16% of them seen once, and the ten largest clones take about two fifths. The sequenced material came from blood. These receptors all stem from a man aged 40-50 years with Graves' hyperthyroidism.

This clonotype has ten or more counts. The V and J genes are TRBV30 and TRBJ2-1; D gene uncertain. V was cut by 1 base and J by 9 bases, with 13 bases left in between. From germline, CDR1 is GTSNPN and CDR2 SVGIG (reference sequence). The CDR3 length is 13 residues. The CDR3 protein is CAWSGAVSGEQFF. The CDR3, as DNA: TGTGCCTGGAGTGGGGCAGTGTCGGGTGAGCAGTTCTTC.

V usage is TRBV5-1 and J usage is TRBJ1-4; D gene ambiguous. Germline CDR1 SGHRS, CDR2 YFSETQ. Trimming took off 4 bases at V and 4 bases at J, with 14 bases between the two ends. The length of the CDR3 is 15 residues. The CDR3 sequence: CASSLEGSFNEKLFF. As DNA, the CDR3 is TGCGCCAGCAGCCTTGAGGGCAGCTTTAATGAAAAACTGTTTTTT.

J is TRBJ2-7 and V is TRBV7-9; 11 nucleotides match TRBD2. Germline lookup yields CDR1 SEHNR and CDR2 FQNEAQ (reference sequence). Trimming cost V 1 base and J 8 bases; bases outside gene matches: 7. This CDR3 comprises 15 residues. CDR3 coding DNA: TGTGCCAGCAGCTTAGGGCCTAGCGGGGGGATCCAGCAGTACTTC. Protein sequence: CASSLGPSGGIQQYF.

In its sample, this clonotype was seen many times. V is TRBV2 and J is TRBJ2-2, with D hard to call. The germline gives CDR1 SNHLY, CDR2 FYNNEI. The CDR3 is 14 amino acids. V was shortened by 5 bases and J by 4 bases, with 11 bases between the two germline ends. The CDR3 loop is CASSPVLGTGELFF. The CDR3 bases are TGTGCCAGCAGTCCCGTCTTGGGCACCGGGGAGCTGTTTTTT.

This clonotype occurred many times. This chain connects TRBV20-1 to TRBJ2-7, with D perhaps assigned TRBD1 or TRBD2 (5 bases each). Looked up from germline, CDR1 is DFQATT and CDR2 is SNEGSKA (reference sequence). V was trimmed by 8 bases and J by 1 base, leaving 12 bases between them. CDR3 size: 12 residues. Here the CDR3 DNA reads TGCAGTCTAACGGGGCAATCCTACGAGCAGTACTTC. This gives the protein CSLTGQSYEQYF.

V and J are TRBV7-6 and TRBJ2-3; 16 nucleotides align to TRBD2. The ends lost 1 base at V and 5 bases at J; junction bases unmatched: 9. CDR3 length: 19 amino acids. Germline lookup yields CDR1 SGHVS and CDR2 FNYEAQ. The CDR3, as DNA: TGTGCCAGCAGCTTAGGGGCTCCGGGACTAGCGGGGGGGCAAGATACGCAGTATTTT. Amino acids: CASSLGAPGLAGGQDTQYF.

This clonotype was found many times. The chain couples TRBV7-3 to TRBJ2-3, with a possible D match to TRBD2 (6 bases). In germline, CDR1 is SGHTA, CDR2 FQGTGA. CDR3 length equals 15 residues. V dropped 1 base and J dropped 1 base, with 9 bases sitting between them. CDR3 protein: CASSLRGDGTDTQYF. The CDR3 nucleotides read TGTGCCAGCAGCTTAAGGGGGGATGGCACAGATACGCAGTATTTT.

This rearrangement joins TRBV30 to TRBJ2-3; 7 bases are a match to TRBD2. The ends lost 2 bases at V and 4 bases at J; junction bases unmatched: 3. The germline CDR1 and CDR2 sequences are GTSNPN and SVGIG (reference sequence). This CDR3 is built from 13 residues. The CDR3 DNA reads as TGTGCCTGGAGTCGACTAGCTCCAGATACGCAGTATTTT. Translated: CAWSRLAPDTQYF.

There are a few counts of this clonotype. The CDR3, as DNA: TGTGCCACCACCCGAGGGACTGAAGCTTTCTTT. Protein product: CATTRGTEAFF. The rearrangement links TRBV24-1 to TRBJ1-1; unclear D gene. The V gene lost 8 bases and the J gene lost 5 bases, with 8 bases spanning the gap. The CDR3 has 11 amino acids. Germline CDR1 is KGHDR and CDR2 is SFDVKD.

In the case of this clonotype: This may stem from a read error, because a much larger clone lies one nucleotide away. The CDR3 DNA is TGTGCCAGCAGTCCAAGTGGCGGAAATTACGAGCAGTGCTTC. This codes for CASSPSGGNYEQCF. The chain joins TRBV2 to TRBJ2-7, with unresolved D. This CDR3 has 14 residues. In germline, CDR1 is SNHLY, CDR2 FYNNEI.

The sample holds many counts of this clonotype. V usage is TRBV30 and J usage is TRBJ2-1; D might be TRBD2 (6 bases). This CDR3 is built from 12 residues. Germline-derived CDR1 and CDR2 are GTSNPN and SVGIG (reference sequence). CDR3 nucleotides: TGTGCATCGGGACTCTCCTACAATGAGCAGTTCTTC. Its translation is CASGLSYNEQFF.

This clonotype was seen ten or more times. This chain links TRBV9 with TRBJ1-2; D gene ambiguous. The CDR3 loop spans 13 amino acids. With 3 bases removed from V and 0 bases from J, the gap between germline ends came to 6 bases. Germline V gene sequence: CDR1 SGDLS, CDR2 YYNGEE. The CDR3 region has the DNA TGTGCCAGCAGCGCTGCGGCTAACTATGGCTACACCTTC. This gives the protein CASSAAANYGYTF.

The V call is TRBV19, the J call TRBJ2-6; D remains ambiguous. This CDR3 has 15 residues. V was cut by 1 base and J by 3 bases, with 7 bases left in between. Germline loops: CDR1 LNHDA, CDR2 SQIVND (reference sequence). The CDR3 reads CASSIAAYGANVLTF. The DNA for the CDR3 is TGTGCCAGTAGTATAGCGGCCTATGGGGCCAACGTCCTGACTTTC.

Many counts were recorded for this clonotype. J is TRBJ2-5 and V is TRBV2, with TRBD2 matching 7 bases. Germline V gene sequence: CDR1 SNHLY, CDR2 FYNNEI. The J segment lost 2 bases and the V segment lost 7 bases, leaving 7 bases of the junction unmatched. CDR3 length equals 14 residues. CDR3 loop: CASKEGRGQETQYF. CDR3 DNA sequence: TGTGCCAGCAAAGAGGGGAGGGGACAAGAGACCCAGTACTTC. The full variable domain, completed using reference TRBV2 and TRBJ2-5, is EPEVTQTPSHQVTQMGQEVILRCVPISNHLYFYWYRQILGQKVEFLVSFYNNEISEKSEIFDDQFSVERPDGSNFTLKIRSTKLEDSAMYFCASKEGRGQETQYFGPGTRLLVL.

There are many counts of this clonotype. The rearrangement joins TRBV18 to TRBJ2-5; D uncertain. Trimming took 3 bases from V and 2 from J, leaving 7 bases between them. The V gene's germline CDR1 is KGHSH and CDR2 LQKENI. This CDR3 spans 13 amino acids. CDR3: CASSPGTQETQYF. The DNA of the CDR3 is TGTGCCAGCTCACCGGGAACACAAGAGACCCAGTACTTC.

In nucleotides, the CDR3 is TGTGCCAGCAGCCAAGTGAGACCCCTAGCGGGAGGGCAAGAGACCCAGTACTTC. Amino acids: CASSQVRPLAGGQETQYF. This chain uses TRBV7-9 with TRBJ2-5, with TRBD2 matching 12 bases. V was pared by 5 bases and J by 2 bases, with 12 bases of the junction left unmatched. Germline V gene sequence: CDR1 SEHNR, CDR2 FQNEAQ (reference sequence). CDR3 length equals 18 residues.

This clonotype was detected many times. The V and J genes are TRBV30 and TRBJ1-6, with no clear D. The V gene's germline CDR1 is GTSNPN and CDR2 SVGIG (reference sequence). Trimming cost V 5 bases and J 4 bases, with 15 bases left between them. The CDR3 loop spans 15 amino acids. CDR3 loop: CAWGSGVLYNSPLHF. As DNA, the CDR3 is TGTGCCTGGGGTTCCGGGGTCCTTTATAATTCACCCCTCCACTTT.

The J gene is TRBJ1-2, the V gene TRBV6-6; D perhaps matches TRBD1 (6 bases). CDR1 is MNHNY and CDR2 is SVGAGI in the germline V gene (reference sequence). The CDR3 sequence is 16 residues long. With 2 bases removed from V and 2 bases from J, the gap between germline ends came to 15 bases. As DNA, the CDR3 is TGTGCCAGCAGTTACCCCCCCGGCAGGGGCAACTATGGCTACACCTTC. Its protein product is CASSYPPGRGNYGYTF.